This T cell receptor beta chain was sequenced in a study of CD8 T cells in ankylosing spondylitis. Study results and caveats: Ankylosing spondylitis blood appeared to carry a characteristic TCR beta motif of several highly homologous variants. In ankylosing spondylitis patients, matched synovial fluid reportedly showed significant enrichment of disease-linked clones.

Each TCR beta library was made by quantitative 5'-RACE that incorporated molecular barcodes. TCRdb reprocessed the 5' RACE reads via MiXCR and lists one record per CDR3 protein. This sample has under 850,000 distinct CDR3 sequences, with 15% to 20% found just once. This clonotype was detected only a few times. Its antigen is undetermined. The germline V gene encodes CDR1 SEHNR and CDR2 FQNEAQ (reference sequence). The CDR3 is made up of 15 amino acids. With 5 bases removed from V and 1 base from J, the gap between germline ends came to 15 bases. Source material: blood, either unsorted or a sorted T cell fraction (not recorded which). The TCR was taken from a male donor with ankylosing spondylitis. The rearrangement joins TRBV7-9 to TRBJ2-7; D is possibly TRBD1 or TRBD2 (5 bases each). The chain's CDR3 is CASSTSGAFSYEQYF. CDR3 DNA sequence: TGTGCCAGCAGCACCTCCGGGGCCTTTTCCTACGAGCAGTACTTC.